This T cell receptor (beta chain) was observed in a study of molecular identifiers for immune sequencing clone quantification. The study, taken as a whole, reports: Over 99% of effector molecules, but under 1% in naive cells, were held by clones with more than 20 RNA copies.

TCRdb re-analysed the PCR reads in MiXCR, keeping a single row per CDR3 protein. The table shows around 100,000 distinct CDR3 sequences, with about 32% occurring only once. From germline, CDR1 is SGHAT and CDR2 FQNNGV. The CDR3 runs 12 residues. Trimming cost V 3 bases and J 6 bases, with 6 bases left between them. With respect to this clonotype: Its antigen is unknown.

What was sequenced was naive CD8+ T cells from blood, with Jurkat cell RNA spiked in. Subset defined: FACS-sorted CD8+CD4-CCR7+CD45RA+ naive T cells. This receptor was obtained from a human donor in good health. Some libraries in this study had Jurkat cell RNA spiked in. The chain carries TRBV11-2 and TRBJ2-1; D is undetermined. The CDR3 sequence is CASSFFTNEQFF. Written as DNA, the CDR3 is TGTGCCAGCAGCTTTTTTACCAATGAGCAGTTCTTC.